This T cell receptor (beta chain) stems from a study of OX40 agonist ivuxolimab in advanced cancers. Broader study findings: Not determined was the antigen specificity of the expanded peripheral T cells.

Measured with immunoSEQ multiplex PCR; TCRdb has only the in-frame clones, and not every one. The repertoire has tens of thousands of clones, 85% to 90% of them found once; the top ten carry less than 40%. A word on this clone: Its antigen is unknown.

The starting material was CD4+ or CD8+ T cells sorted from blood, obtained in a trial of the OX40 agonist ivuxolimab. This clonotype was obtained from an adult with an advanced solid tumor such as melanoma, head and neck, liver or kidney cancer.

The CDR3 DNA sequence: TGTGCCAGCGGAACACCGACCTACAATGAGCAGTTCTTC. Amino acid sequence: CASGTPTYNEQFF. The J gene is TRBJ2-1, the V gene TRBV7-2; no firm D call. This CDR3 contains 13 residues. Germline-derived CDR1 and CDR2 are SGHTA and FQGNSA. V lost 8 bases and J lost 2, with 10 bases in between.